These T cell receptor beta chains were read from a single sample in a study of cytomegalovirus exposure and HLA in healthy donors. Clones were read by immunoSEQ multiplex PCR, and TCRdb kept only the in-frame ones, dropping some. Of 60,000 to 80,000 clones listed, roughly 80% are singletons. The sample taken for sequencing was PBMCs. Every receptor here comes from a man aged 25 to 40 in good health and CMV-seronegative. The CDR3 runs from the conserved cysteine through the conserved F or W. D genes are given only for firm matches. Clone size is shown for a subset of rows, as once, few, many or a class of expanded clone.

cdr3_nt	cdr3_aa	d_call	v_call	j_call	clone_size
TGCGCCAGCAGCTTTCGTCAGGGGAGGGGGGGAGGCGAGCAGTACTTC	CASSFRQGRGGGEQYF	NA	TRBV5-1	TRBJ2-7	once
TGTGCCAGCAACAGGGAATCTAATGAAAAACTGTTTTTT	CASNRESNEKLFF	NA	TRBV19	TRBJ1-4	NA
TGTGCCACCAGCAGAGATCGGTCAATCAATCAGCCCCAGCATTTT	CATSRDRSINQPQHF	NA	TRBV15	TRBJ1-5	few
TGTGCCACCAGCAGAGAGGATAGGGGCGACACTGAAGCTTTCTTT	CATSREDRGDTEAFF	NA	TRBV15	TRBJ1-1	once
TGTGCCAGCAGCCAAGGGACAGGAGGCTATGGCTACACCTTC	CASSQGTGGYGYTF	TRBD1	TRBV4-2	TRBJ1-2	NA
TGTGCCAGCAGTTTCCAGGACAGCATGAACACTGAAGCTTTCTTT	CASSFQDSMNTEAFF	NA	TRBV6-5	TRBJ1-1	NA
TGTGCCAGCAGGGAGGAGGAAGGGTTGATGAGTCAGCCCCAGCATTTT	CASREEEGLMSQPQHF	NA	TRBV4-2	TRBJ1-5	NA
TGTGCCAGCAGCCCTTGGAGCTCTGGAAACACCATATATTTT	CASSPWSSGNTIYF	NA	TRBV7-2	TRBJ1-3	NA
TGTGCCAGTAGTCTCGGAGGAGGCTACACCTTC	CASSLGGGYTF	NA	TRBV19	TRBJ1-2	NA
TGCGCCAGCAGCCCTCTTATGAGAGAAAAACTGTTTTTT	CASSPLMREKLFF	NA	TRBV4-3	TRBJ1-4	NA
TGTGCCAGCAGTCCTTTCCTGACAGGACTTTGGCCCCAGCATTTT	CASSPFLTGLWPQHF	NA	TRBV28	TRBJ1-5	NA
TGTGCCAGCAGTTGGGACAGCCCTAACTATGGCTACACCTTC	CASSWDSPNYGYTF	TRBD1	TRBV28	TRBJ1-2	NA
TGTGCCAGCAGTTTACCAGGGCGTACTGAAGCTTTCTTT	CASSLPGRTEAFF	NA	TRBV27	TRBJ1-1	once
TGTGCCACCAGCAGAGATACTCAGGGCTCCACTGAAGCTTTCTTT	CATSRDTQGSTEAFF	NA	TRBV15	TRBJ1-1	NA
TGTGCCAGCAGCTTTTTCCCCGGGAGCCCCCTCACCGGGGAGCTGTTTTTT	CASSFFPGSPLTGELFF	NA	TRBV7-8	TRBJ2-2	once
TGTGCCAGCAGCCAAGAGAGGCTGGGCACAGATACGCAGTATTTT	CASSQERLGTDTQYF	NA	TRBV4-2	TRBJ2-3	once
TGTGCCAGCAGCTCAGCAGGGGCTAACTATGGCTACACCTTC	CASSSAGANYGYTF	NA	TRBV7-2	TRBJ1-2	NA
TGTGCCAGCAGCTGGGGACAGGGAAAATCCTACGAGCAGTACTTC	CASSWGQGKSYEQYF	TRBD1	TRBV9	TRBJ2-7	NA
TGTGCCAGCAGCGCCAACAGGGGGCGCTATAATTCACCCCTCCACTTT	CASSANRGRYNSPLHF	TRBD1	TRBV5-6	TRBJ1-6	NA
TGTGCCACCAGCAGAGAGCGACTAGCGCCGTACAATGAGCAGTTCTTC	CATSRERLAPYNEQFF	TRBD2	TRBV15	TRBJ2-1	NA
TGCGCCAGCAGCTTGGAGGGAGGCGAGCAGTACTTC	CASSLEGGEQYF	NA	TRBV5-1	TRBJ2-7	NA
TGTGCCAGCAGCTTGGGGGTAGCGGAAGAGACCCAGTACTTC	CASSLGVAEETQYF	NA	TRBV5-6	TRBJ2-5	NA
TGTGCCAGCAGTCTCCAGGGTGGACAGCCCCAGCATTTT	CASSLQGGQPQHF	NA	TRBV28	TRBJ1-5	NA
TGTGCCAGCAGTGGTAACAGGGCCCAGTACTTC	CASSGNRAQYF	NA	TRBV28	TRBJ2-5	NA
TGTGCTAGTGGTTTGCGGGCAGGGGTCGAAGCTTTCTTT	CASGLRAGVEAFF	NA	TRBV12-5	TRBJ1-1	NA
TGTGCCAGCAGTAGGGACAGGGATCACTATGGCTACACCTTC	CASSRDRDHYGYTF	TRBD1	TRBV9	TRBJ1-2	NA
TGTGCCAGCAGCTTTTTGGTAGCGGGAAATGAGCAGTTCTTC	CASSFLVAGNEQFF	TRBD2	TRBV5-4	TRBJ2-1	few
TGCGCCAGCAGCCCTGGATGGGGGGATCAGCCCCAGCATTTT	CASSPGWGDQPQHF	NA	TRBV5-1	TRBJ1-5	NA
TGTGCCAGTAGTATCGGCCAGGGGGAGATCTATGGCTACACCTTC	CASSIGQGEIYGYTF	TRBD1	TRBV19	TRBJ1-2	NA
TGTGCCAGCAGCTTTAGGGACAGGTCGGACATTCAGTACTTC	CASSFRDRSDIQYF	TRBD1	TRBV11-2	TRBJ2-4	NA
TGTGCCAGCAGTGAAAGGACAGGGGAAGTTATGGTTAACTATGGCTACACCTTC	CASSERTGEVMVNYGYTF	TRBD1	TRBV2	TRBJ1-2	NA
TGTGCCATCAGTGCAGGGGGGTCTGGAAACACCATATATTTT	CAISAGGSGNTIYF	TRBD1	TRBV10-3	TRBJ1-3	NA
TGTGCCAGCAGTTTATCGTCGGGTAACACTGAAGCTTTCTTT	CASSLSSGNTEAFF	NA	TRBV27	TRBJ1-1	once
TGTGCCAGCAGCCAAGATTTCCAGCGGGGGAGAGAAAACATTCAGTACTTC	CASSQDFQRGRENIQYF	TRBD2	TRBV14	TRBJ2-4	NA
TGTGCCAGTATGGATGCAGGGCCTGAGGGGGCTGAAGCTTTCTTT	CASMDAGPEGAEAFF	NA	TRBV19	TRBJ1-1	NA
TGTGCCAGCTCACCACAGGGTCAGGGGGCAGATACGCAGTATTTT	CASSPQGQGADTQYF	TRBD1	TRBV18	TRBJ2-3	NA
TGTGCCAGCAGTTCCGGGACAGGGGGCGGGAACTATGGCTACACCTTC	CASSSGTGGGNYGYTF	TRBD1	TRBV28	TRBJ1-2	NA
TGTGCCAGCAGCGACAGGTGGCGCACAGATACGCAGTATTTT	CASSDRWRTDTQYF	NA	TRBV6-5	TRBJ2-3	few
TGCAGCGTTGTAGGGACCGGGACAGGGGGCTCATATGGCTACACCTTC	CSVVGTGTGGSYGYTF	TRBD1	TRBV29-1	TRBJ1-2	NA
TGTGCCAGCACTTCGAGGGCTTATGGCTACACCTTC	CASTSRAYGYTF	NA	TRBV28	TRBJ1-2	NA